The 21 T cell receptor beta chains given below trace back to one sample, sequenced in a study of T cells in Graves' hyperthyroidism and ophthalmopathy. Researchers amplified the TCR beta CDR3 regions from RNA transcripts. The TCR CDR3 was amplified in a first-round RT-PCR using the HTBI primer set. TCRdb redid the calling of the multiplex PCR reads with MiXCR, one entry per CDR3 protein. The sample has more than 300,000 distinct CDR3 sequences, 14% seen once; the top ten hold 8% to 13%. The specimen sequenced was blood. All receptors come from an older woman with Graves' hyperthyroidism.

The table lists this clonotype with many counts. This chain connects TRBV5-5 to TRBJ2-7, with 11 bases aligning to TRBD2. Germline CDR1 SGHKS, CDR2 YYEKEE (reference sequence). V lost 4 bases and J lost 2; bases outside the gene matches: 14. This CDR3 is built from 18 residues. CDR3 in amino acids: CASSRGVPGLADTYEQYF. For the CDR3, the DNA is TGTGCCAGCAGCCGCGGGGTCCCGGGACTAGCGGACACCTACGAGCAGTACTTC.

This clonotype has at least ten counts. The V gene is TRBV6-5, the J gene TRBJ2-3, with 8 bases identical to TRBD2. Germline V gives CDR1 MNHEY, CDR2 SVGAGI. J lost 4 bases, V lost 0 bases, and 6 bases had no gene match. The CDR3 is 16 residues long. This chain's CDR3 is CASSYSAGARADTQYF. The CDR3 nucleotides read TGTGCCAGCAGTTACTCAGCGGGAGCGAGGGCAGATACGCAGTATTTT.

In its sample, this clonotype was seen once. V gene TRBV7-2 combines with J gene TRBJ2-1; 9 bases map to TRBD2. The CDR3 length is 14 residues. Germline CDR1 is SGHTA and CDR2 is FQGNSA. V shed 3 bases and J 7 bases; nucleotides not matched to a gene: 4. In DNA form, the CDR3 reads TGTGCCAGCAGCTTTAGCGGGAGTCGAAATGAGCAGTTCTTC. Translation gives CASSFSGSRNEQFF.

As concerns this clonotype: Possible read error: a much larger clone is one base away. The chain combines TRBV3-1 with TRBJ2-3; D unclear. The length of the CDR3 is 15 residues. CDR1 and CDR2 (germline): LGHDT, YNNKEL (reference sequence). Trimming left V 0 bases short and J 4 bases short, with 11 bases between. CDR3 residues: CASSQEAASADTQYF. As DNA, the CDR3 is TGTGCCAGCAGCCAAGAGGCTGCGTCAGCAGATACGCAGTATTTT.

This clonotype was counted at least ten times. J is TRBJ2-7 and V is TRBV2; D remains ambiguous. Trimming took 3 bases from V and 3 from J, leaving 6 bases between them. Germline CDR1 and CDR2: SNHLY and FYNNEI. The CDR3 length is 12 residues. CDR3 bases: TGTGCCAGCAGTGACGCCCACTACGAGCAGTACTTC. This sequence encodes CASSDAHYEQYF.

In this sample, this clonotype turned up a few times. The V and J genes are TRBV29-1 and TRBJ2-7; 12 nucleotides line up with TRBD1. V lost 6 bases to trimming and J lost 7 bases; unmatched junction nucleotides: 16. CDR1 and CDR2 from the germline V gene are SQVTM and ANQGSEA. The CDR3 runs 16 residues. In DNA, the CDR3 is TGCAGCGTAGCTACCATCCTGGGACAGGGGGCGCCGGAGCAGTACTTC. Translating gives CSVATILGQGAPEQYF.

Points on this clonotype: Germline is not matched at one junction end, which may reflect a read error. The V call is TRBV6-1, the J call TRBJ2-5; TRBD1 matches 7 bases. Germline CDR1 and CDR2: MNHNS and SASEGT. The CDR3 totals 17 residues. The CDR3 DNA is TGTGCCAGCAGACCCCGACAGGGTATACTTTTGGGAGAGACCCCGTACTTC. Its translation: CASRPRQGILLGETPYF.

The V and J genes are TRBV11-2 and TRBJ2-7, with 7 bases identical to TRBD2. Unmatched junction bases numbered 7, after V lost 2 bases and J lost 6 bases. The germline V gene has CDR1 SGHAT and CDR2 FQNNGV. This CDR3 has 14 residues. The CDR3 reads CASSLSAGPLEQYF. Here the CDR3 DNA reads TGTGCCAGCAGCTTATCAGCGGGGCCTCTCGAGCAGTACTTC.

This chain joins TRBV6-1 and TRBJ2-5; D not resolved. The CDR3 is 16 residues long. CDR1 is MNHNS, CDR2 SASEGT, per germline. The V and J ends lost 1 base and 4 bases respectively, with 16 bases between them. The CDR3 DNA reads TGTGCCAGCAGTGAAGGAATTACGGGCAGAGGAGAGACCCAGTACTTC. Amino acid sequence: CASSEGITGRGETQYF.

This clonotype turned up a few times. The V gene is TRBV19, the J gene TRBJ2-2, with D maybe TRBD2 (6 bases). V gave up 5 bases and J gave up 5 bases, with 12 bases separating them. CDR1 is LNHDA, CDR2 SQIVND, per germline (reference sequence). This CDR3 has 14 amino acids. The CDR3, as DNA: TGTGCCAGTAGTTCTACCGGGGGAACCGGGGAGCTGTTTTTT. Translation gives CASSSTGGTGELFF.

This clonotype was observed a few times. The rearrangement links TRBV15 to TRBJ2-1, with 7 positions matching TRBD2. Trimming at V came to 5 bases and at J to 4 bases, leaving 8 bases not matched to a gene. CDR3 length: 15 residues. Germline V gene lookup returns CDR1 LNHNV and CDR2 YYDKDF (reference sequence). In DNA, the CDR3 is TGTGCCACCAGCCATGGGAGGGCCCAATACAATGAGCAGTTCTTC. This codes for CATSHGRAQYNEQFF.

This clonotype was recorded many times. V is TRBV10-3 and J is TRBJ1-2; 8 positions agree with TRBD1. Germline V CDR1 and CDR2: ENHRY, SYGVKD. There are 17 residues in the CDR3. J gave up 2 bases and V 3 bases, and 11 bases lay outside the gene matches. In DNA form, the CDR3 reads TGTGCCATCAGTGAAATCGCCCGGGACAGGACAAACTATGGCTACACCTTC. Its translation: CAISEIARDRTNYGYTF.

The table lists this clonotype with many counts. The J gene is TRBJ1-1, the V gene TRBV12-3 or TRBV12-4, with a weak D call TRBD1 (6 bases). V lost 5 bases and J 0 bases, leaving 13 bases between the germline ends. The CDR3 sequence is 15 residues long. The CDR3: CASSPTGSLNTEAFF. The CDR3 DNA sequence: TGTGCCAGCAGTCCTACAGGGTCTCTGAACACTGAAGCTTTCTTT.

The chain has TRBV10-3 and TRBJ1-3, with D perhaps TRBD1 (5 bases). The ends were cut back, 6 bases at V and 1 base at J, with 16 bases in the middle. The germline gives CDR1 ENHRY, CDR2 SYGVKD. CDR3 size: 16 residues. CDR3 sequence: CAIRPVGARSGNTIYF. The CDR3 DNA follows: TGTGCCATCAGACCAGTAGGGGCCAGGTCTGGAAACACCATATATTTT.

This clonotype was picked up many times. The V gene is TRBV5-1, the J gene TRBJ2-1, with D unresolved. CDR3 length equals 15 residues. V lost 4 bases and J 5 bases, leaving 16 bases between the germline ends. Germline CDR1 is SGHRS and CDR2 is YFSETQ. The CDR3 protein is CASSLAIGPDNEQFF. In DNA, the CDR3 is TGCGCCAGCAGCCTGGCCATCGGACCAGACAATGAGCAGTTCTTC.

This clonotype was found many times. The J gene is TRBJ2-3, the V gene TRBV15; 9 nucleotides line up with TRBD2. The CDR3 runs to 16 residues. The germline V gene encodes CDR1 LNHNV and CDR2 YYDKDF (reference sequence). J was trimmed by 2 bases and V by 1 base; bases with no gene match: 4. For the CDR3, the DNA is TGTGCCACCAGCAGAGGTAGCGGGAGCCACACAGATACGCAGTATTTT. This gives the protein CATSRGSGSHTDTQYF.

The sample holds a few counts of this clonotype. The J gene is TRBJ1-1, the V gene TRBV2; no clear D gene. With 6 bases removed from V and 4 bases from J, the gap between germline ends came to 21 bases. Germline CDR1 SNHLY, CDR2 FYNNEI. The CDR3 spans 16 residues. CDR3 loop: CASRVSGSGWGTEAFF. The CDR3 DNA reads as TGTGCCAGCAGGGTTTCTGGGTCTGGCTGGGGCACTGAAGCTTTCTTT.

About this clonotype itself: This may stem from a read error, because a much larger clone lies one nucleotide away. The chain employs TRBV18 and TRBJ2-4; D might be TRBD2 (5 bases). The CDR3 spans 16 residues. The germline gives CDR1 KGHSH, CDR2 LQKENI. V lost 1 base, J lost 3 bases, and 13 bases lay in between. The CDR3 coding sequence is TGTGCCAGCTCACCACGGAGGCAGCAAGACAAAAACATTCAGTACTTC. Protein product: CASSPRRQQDKNIQYF.

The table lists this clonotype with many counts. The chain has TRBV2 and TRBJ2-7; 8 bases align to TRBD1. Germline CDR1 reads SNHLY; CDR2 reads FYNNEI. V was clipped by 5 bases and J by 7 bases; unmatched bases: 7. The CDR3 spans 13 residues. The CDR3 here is CASSTIGQGEQYF. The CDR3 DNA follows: TGTGCCAGCAGTACGATCGGACAGGGAGAGCAGTACTTC.

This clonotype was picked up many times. CDR3 residues: CSVGGGNTEAFF. The CDR3 DNA is TGCAGCGTGGGGGGCGGGAACACTGAAGCTTTCTTT. The rearrangement uses TRBV29-1 and TRBJ1-1; TRBD1 is a possible D gene (6 bases). CDR1 and CDR2 (germline): SQVTM, ANQGSEA. V shed 6 bases and J shed 1 base, with 9 bases lying between them. The CDR3 extends over 12 amino acids.

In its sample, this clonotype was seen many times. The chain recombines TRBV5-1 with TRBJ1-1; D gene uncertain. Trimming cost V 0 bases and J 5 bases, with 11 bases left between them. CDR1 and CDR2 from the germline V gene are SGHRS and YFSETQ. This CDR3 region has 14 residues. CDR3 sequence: CASSLGPLGTEAFF. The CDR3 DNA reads TGCGCCAGCAGCTTGGGACCCCTCGGGACTGAAGCTTTCTTT.